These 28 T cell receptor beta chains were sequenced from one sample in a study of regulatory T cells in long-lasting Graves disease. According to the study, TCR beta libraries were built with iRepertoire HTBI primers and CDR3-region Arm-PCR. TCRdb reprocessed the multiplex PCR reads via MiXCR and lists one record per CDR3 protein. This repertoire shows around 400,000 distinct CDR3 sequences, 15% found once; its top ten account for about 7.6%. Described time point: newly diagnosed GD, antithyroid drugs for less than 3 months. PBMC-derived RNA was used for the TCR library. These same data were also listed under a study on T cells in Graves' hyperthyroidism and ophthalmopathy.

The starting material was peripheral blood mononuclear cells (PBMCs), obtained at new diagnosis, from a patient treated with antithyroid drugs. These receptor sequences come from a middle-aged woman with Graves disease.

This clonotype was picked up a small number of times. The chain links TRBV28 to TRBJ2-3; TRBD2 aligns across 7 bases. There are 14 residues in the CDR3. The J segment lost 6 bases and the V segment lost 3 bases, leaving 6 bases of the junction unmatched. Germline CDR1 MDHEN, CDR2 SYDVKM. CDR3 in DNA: TGTGCCAGCAGTTTGACTAGCAGGCTGGATACGCAGTATTTT. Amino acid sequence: CASSLTSRLDTQYF.

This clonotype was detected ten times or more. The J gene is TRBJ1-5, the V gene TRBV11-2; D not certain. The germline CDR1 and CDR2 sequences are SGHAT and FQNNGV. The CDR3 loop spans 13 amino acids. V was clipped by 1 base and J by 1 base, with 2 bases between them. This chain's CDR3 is CASSLGSNQPQHF. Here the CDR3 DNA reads TGTGCCAGCAGCTTAGGGAGCAATCAGCCCCAGCATTTT.

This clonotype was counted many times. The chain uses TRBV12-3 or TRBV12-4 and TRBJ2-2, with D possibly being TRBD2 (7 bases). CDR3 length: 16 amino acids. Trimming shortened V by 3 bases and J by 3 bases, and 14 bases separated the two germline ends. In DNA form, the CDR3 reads TGTGCCAGCAGTTTTCGGCCCGGGGGGCACACCGGGGAGCTGTTTTTT. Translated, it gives CASSFRPGGHTGELFF.

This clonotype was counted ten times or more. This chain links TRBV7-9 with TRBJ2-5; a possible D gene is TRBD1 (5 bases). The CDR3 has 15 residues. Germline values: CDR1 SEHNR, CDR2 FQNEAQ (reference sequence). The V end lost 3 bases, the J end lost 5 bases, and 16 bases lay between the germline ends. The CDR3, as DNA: TGTGCCAGCAGCTTTACATTCAGGGTCGACGAGACCCAGTACTTC. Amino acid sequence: CASSFTFRVDETQYF. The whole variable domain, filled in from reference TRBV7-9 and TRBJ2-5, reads DTGVSQNPRHKITKRGQNVTFRCDPISEHNRLYWYRQTLGQGPEFLTYFQNEAQLEKSRLLSDRFSAERPKGSFSTLEIQRTEQGDSAMYLCASSFTFRVDETQYFGPGTRLLVL.

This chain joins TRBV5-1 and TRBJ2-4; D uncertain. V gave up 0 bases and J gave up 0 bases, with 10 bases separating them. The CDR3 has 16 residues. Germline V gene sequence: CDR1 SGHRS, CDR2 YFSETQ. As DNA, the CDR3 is TGCGCCAGCAGCTTGGGAGTCAGACTAGCCAAAAACATTCAGTACTTC. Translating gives CASSLGVRLAKNIQYF.

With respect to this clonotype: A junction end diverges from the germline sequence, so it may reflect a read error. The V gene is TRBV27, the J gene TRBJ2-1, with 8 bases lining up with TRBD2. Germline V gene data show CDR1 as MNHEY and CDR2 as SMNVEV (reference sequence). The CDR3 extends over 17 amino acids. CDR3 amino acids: CASSSLPGGADYNERFF. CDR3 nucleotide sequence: TGTGCCAGCAGTTCCCTCCCCGGGGGGGCTGACTACAATGAGCGGTTCTTC.

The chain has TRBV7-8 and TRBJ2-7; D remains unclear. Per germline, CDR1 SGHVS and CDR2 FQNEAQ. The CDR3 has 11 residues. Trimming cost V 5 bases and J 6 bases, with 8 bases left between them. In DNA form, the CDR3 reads TGTGCCAGCAGCCCGCAGATCGAGCAGTACTTC. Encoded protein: CASSPQIEQYF.

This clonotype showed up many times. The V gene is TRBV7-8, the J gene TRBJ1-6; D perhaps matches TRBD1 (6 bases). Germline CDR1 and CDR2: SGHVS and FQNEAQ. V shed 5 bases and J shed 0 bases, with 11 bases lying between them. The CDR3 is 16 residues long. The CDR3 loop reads CASSEGGGSYNSPLHF. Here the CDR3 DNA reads TGTGCCAGCAGCGAAGGGGGGGGCTCCTATAATTCACCCCTCCACTTT.

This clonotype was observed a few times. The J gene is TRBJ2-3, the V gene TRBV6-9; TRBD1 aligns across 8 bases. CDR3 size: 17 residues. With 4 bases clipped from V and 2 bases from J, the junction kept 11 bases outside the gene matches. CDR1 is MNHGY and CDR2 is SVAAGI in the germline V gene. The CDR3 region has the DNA TGTGCCAGCAGTTGCTTATACGGACAGGGAAACACAGATACGCAGTATTTT. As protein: CASSCLYGQGNTDTQYF.

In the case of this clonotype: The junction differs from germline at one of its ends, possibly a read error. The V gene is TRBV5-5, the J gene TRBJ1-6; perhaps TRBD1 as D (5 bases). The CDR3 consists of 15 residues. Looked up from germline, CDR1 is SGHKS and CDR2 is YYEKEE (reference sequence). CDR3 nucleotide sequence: TGTGCCAGCAGCTTGGGAAGGACAAGGGATTCACCCCTCCTCTTT. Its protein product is CASSLGRTRDSPLLF.

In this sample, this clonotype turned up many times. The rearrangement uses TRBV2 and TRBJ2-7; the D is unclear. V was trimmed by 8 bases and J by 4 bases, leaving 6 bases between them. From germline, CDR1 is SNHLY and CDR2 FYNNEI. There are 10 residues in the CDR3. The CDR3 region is CASGLYEQYF. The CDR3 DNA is TGTGCCAGCGGATTATACGAGCAGTACTTC.

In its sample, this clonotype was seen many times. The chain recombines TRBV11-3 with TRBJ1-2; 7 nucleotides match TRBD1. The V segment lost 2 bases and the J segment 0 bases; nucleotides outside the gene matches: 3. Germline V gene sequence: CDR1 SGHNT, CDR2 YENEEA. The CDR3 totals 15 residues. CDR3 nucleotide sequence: TGTGCCAGCAGCTTAAAGGGGGCCTCTAACTATGGCTACACCTTC. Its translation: CASSLKGASNYGYTF.

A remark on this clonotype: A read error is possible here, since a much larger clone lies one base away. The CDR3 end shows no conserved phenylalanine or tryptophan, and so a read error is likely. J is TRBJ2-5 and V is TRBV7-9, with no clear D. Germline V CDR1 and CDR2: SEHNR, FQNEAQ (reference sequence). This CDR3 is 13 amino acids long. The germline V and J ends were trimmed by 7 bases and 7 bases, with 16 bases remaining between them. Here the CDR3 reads CASTPATWGTQYL. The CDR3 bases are TGTGCCAGCACCCCAGCAACCTGGGGGACCCAGTACTTG.

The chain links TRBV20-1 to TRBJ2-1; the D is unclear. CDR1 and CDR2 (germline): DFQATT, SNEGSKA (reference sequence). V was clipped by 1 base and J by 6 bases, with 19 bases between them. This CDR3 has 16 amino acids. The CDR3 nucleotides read TGCAGTGCTAGAGTTCCCATCGGAGAGCCCGGCAATGAGCAGTTCTTC. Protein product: CSARVPIGEPGNEQFF.

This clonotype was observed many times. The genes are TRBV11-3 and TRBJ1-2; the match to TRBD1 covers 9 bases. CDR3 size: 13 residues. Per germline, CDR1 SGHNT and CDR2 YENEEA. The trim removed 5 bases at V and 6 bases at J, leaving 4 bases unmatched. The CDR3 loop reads CASSLTGGNGYTF. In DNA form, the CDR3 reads TGTGCCAGCAGCCTGACAGGGGGGAATGGCTACACCTTC.

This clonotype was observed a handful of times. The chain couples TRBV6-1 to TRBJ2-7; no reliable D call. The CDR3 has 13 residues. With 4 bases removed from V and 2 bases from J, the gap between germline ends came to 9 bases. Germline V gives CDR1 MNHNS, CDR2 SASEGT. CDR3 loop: CASSGHGTYEQYF. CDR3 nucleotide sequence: TGTGCCAGCAGTGGACATGGGACCTACGAGCAGTACTTC.

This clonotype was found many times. In DNA, the CDR3 is TGTGCCAGCAGTGAATTGGCCTACGAGCAGTACTTC. This sequence encodes CASSELAYEQYF. The chain joins TRBV6-1 to TRBJ2-7; D gene uncertain. The germline V gene has CDR1 MNHNS and CDR2 SASEGT. The V gene lost 2 bases and the J gene lost 2 bases, with 4 bases spanning the gap. The CDR3 spans 12 residues.

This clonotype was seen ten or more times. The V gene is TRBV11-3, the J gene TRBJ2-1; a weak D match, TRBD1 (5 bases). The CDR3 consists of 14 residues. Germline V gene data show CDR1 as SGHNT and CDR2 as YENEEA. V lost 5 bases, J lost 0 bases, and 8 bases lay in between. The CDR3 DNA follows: TGTGCCAGCAGCCAGGGTTCCTCCTACAATGAGCAGTTCTTC. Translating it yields CASSQGSSYNEQFF.

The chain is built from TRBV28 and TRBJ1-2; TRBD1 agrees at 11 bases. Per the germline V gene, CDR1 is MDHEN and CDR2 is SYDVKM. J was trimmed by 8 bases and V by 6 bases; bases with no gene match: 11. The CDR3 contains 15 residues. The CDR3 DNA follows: TGTGCCAGCAGCTTCACCGGGACAGGGGGGGTAGGCTACACCTTC. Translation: CASSFTGTGGVGYTF.

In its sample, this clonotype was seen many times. The CDR3 DNA reads as TGCAGCGTTGAGGGACTAGTTAGGGAAAGCTCCTACAATGAGCAGTTCTTC. This encodes CSVEGLVRESSYNEQFF. The chain employs TRBV29-1 and TRBJ2-1, with 8 nucleotides matching TRBD2. V lost 3 bases, J lost 0 bases, and 10 bases stayed unmatched. Germline values: CDR1 SQVTM, CDR2 ANQGSEA. This CDR3 has 17 amino acids.

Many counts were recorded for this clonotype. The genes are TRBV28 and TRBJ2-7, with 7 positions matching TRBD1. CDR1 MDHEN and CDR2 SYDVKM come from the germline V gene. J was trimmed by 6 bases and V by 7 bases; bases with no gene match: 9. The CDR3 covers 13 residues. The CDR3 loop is CASTLIGGGEQYF. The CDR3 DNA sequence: TGTGCCAGCACCCTGATAGGGGGCGGCGAGCAGTACTTC.

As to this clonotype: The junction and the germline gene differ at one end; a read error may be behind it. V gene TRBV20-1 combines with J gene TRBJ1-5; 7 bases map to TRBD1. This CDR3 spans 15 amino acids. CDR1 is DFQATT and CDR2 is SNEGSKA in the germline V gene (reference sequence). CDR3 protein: CSATRQGQFGQPQRF. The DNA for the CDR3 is TGCAGTGCTACCAGACAGGGACAGTTTGGTCAGCCCCAGCGTTTT.

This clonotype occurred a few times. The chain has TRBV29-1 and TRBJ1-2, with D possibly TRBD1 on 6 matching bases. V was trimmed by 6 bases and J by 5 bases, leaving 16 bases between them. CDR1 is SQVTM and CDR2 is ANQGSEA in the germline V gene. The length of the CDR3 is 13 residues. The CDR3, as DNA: TGCAGCGTGGGGGATGGACAGCAGTATGGCTACACCTTC. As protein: CSVGDGQQYGYTF.

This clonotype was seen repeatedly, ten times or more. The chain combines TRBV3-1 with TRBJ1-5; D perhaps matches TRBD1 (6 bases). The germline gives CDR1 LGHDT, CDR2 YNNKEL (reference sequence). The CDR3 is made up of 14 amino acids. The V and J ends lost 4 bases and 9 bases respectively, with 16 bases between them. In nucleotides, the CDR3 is TGTGCCAGCAGCCCACGGTCAGGGGATCTGCCCCAGCATTTT. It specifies CASSPRSGDLPQHF.

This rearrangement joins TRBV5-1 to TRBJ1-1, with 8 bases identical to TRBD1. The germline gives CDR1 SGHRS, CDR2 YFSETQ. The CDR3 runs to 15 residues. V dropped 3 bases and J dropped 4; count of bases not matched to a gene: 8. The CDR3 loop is CASSSSGGQGTEAFF. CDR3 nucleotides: TGCGCCAGCAGCTCATCAGGGGGCCAAGGCACTGAAGCTTTCTTT.

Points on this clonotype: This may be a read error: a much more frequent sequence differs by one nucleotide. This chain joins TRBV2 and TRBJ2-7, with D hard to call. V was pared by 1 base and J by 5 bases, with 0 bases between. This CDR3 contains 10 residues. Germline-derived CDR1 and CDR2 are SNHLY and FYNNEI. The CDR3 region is CASSEDEQYF. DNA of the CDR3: TGTGCCAGCAGTGAAGACGAGCAGTACTTC.

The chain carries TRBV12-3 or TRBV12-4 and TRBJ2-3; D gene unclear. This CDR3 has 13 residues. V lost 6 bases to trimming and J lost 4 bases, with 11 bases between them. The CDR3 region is CASSLDLPDTQYF. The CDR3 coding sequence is TGTGCCAGCAGCCTGGACCTTCCAGATACGCAGTATTTT.

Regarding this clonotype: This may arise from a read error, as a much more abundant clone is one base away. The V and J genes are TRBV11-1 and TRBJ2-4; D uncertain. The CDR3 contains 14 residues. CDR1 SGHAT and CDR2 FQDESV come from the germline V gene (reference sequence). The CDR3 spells CASSHGVAKNVQYF. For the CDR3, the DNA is TGTGCCAGCAGCCACGGAGTAGCCAAAAACGTTCAGTACTTC.